A single sample is the source of the 19 T cell receptor beta chains below, sequenced in a study of sequential checkpoint blockade in melanoma. Libraries were prepared by immunoSEQ multiplex PCR; TCRdb keeps only in-frame clonotypes and omits some of them. Here the sample spans 21,000 or so clones, 65% to 85% being singletons. Treatment defined: randomized to nivolumab then ipilimumab (arm A) or the reverse (arm B). Sequences were derived from CD8+ T cells sorted from blood (inferred from file names), sampled from a patient given nivolumab and ipilimumab in sequence. The receptors come from a human donor with melanoma.

This clone appeared a few times. The gene calls are TRBV28 and TRBJ1-3, with a weak D call TRBD1 (5 bases). Trimming removed 6 bases at V and 0 bases at J, with 12 bases between. The CDR3 has 15 amino acids. Per the germline V gene, CDR1 is MDHEN and CDR2 is SYDVKM. In DNA, the CDR3 is TGTGCCAGCAGCTGGGGCAGGAGCTCTGGAAACACCATATATTTT. Its protein product is CASSWGRSSGNTIYF.

The chain combines TRBV14 with TRBJ1-1, with 8 nucleotides matching TRBD1. With V trimmed by 3 bases and J by 1 base, 10 bases remained unmatched. Germline CDR1 and CDR2: SGHDN and FVKESK. There are 17 residues in the CDR3. The CDR3 nucleotides read TGTGCCAGCAGCCAGGGATGGCCAGGGGGCGCGAACACTGAAGCTTTCTTT. Its protein is CASSQGWPGGANTEAFF.

This chain connects TRBV11-3 to TRBJ2-1, with D possibly TRBD2 on 6 matching bases. Trimming shortened V by 3 bases and J by 11 bases, and 8 bases separated the two germline ends. CDR1 is SGHNT, CDR2 YENEEA, per germline. The CDR3 runs 11 residues. The CDR3 sequence: CASSLGGQQFF. The DNA of the CDR3 is TGTGCCAGCAGCTTGGGGGGTCAGCAGTTCTTC.

The chain carries TRBV7-8 and TRBJ1-4, with a possible D match to TRBD1 (5 bases). Germline loops: CDR1 SGHVS, CDR2 FQNEAQ. The CDR3 is made up of 14 amino acids. Deletions cut 1 base from V and 8 bases from J, with 11 bases between. CDR3 protein: CASSLVGPGEKLFF. CDR3 DNA: TGTGCCAGCAGCTTAGTGGGGCCAGGGGAAAAACTGTTTTTT.

This rearrangement joins TRBV28 to TRBJ2-1, with 10 bases aligning to TRBD1. CDR1 is MDHEN and CDR2 is SYDVKM in the germline V gene. With V trimmed by 3 bases and J by 8 bases, 10 bases remained unmatched. This CDR3 is 16 amino acids long. CDR3 residues: CASSFPGQGVSYEQFF. The CDR3 nucleotides read TGTGCCAGCAGTTTCCCTGGACAGGGGGTTTCGTATGAGCAGTTCTTC.

V is TRBV7-8 and J is TRBJ2-5; 12 bases line up with TRBD2. The junction had 4 bases not matched to a gene; V was cut back by 4 bases and J by 1 base. Per the germline V gene, CDR1 is SGHVS and CDR2 is FQNEAQ. The CDR3 spans 16 residues. The CDR3 here is CASSSGLAGTQETQYF. Written as DNA, the CDR3 is TGTGCCAGCAGCTCCGGACTAGCGGGAACCCAAGAGACCCAGTACTTC.

The chain combines TRBV2 with TRBJ2-1; tentatively, D is TRBD1 (5 bases). Trimming removed 7 bases from V and 8 bases from J, with 15 bases in between. This CDR3 has 13 residues. CDR1 and CDR2 from the germline V gene are SNHLY and FYNNEI. The CDR3: CASNGLGADEQFF. CDR3 in DNA: TGTGCCAGCAATGGGTTAGGGGCGGATGAGCAGTTCTTC.

The chain combines TRBV27 with TRBJ2-6; 7 positions agree with TRBD2. This CDR3 comprises 17 residues. CDR1 is MNHEY and CDR2 is SMNVEV in the germline V gene (reference sequence). The ends lost 4 bases at V and 0 bases at J; junction bases unmatched: 6. As DNA, the CDR3 is TGTGCCAGCAGTTATATCGGGAGGACCTCTGGGGCCAACGTCCTGACTTTC. Translated, it gives CASSYIGRTSGANVLTF.

The chain uses TRBV15 and TRBJ2-1; 8 bases agree with TRBD2. This CDR3 spans 15 amino acids. The germline gives CDR1 LNHNV, CDR2 YYDKDF (reference sequence). The J segment lost 2 bases and the V segment lost 3 bases, leaving 3 bases of the junction unmatched. The CDR3 is CATSSFSGAYNEQFF. The CDR3 DNA reads TGTGCCACCAGCAGTTTTAGCGGGGCCTACAATGAGCAGTTCTTC.

The rearrangement uses TRBV27 and TRBJ2-7; 9 bases align to TRBD1. Germline V gene sequence: CDR1 MNHEY, CDR2 SMNVEV (reference sequence). This CDR3 contains 14 residues. After removal of 5 bases from V and 6 bases from J, the junction contained 8 bases not matched to a gene. CDR3 nucleotides: TGTGCCAGCAGTGATCGGACAGGGGAGGTCGAGCAGTACTTC. Encoded protein: CASSDRTGEVEQYF.

This rearrangement joins TRBV19 to TRBJ2-7, with D maybe TRBD2 (6 bases). V dropped 0 bases and J dropped 7 bases, with 10 bases sitting between them. The CDR3 spans 13 residues. Germline V gene lookup returns CDR1 LNHDA and CDR2 SQIVND (reference sequence). CDR3 sequence: CASSIDRGREQYF. CDR3 in DNA: TGTGCCAGTAGTATAGATCGGGGGAGAGAGCAGTACTTC.

The rearrangement joins TRBV5-4 to TRBJ2-3, with D possibly TRBD2 on 6 matching bases. V lost 6 bases to trimming and J lost 1 base, with 12 bases between them. This CDR3 is 14 amino acids long. Germline lookup yields CDR1 SGHNT and CDR2 YYREEE (reference sequence). This CDR3 is CASTPEGRTDTQYF. Written as DNA, the CDR3 is TGTGCCAGCACCCCGGAGGGACGCACAGATACGCAGTATTTT.

The genes are TRBV7-9 and TRBJ1-1; 9 nucleotides agree with TRBD1. CDR1 SEHNR and CDR2 FQNEAQ come from the germline V gene (reference sequence). J gave up 9 bases and V 6 bases, and 14 bases lay outside the gene matches. This CDR3 is built from 15 residues. CDR3 amino acids: CASSSHSNDRGKAFF. The CDR3 coding sequence is TGTGCCAGCAGTTCCCACTCCAATGACAGGGGGAAAGCTTTCTTT.

The J gene is TRBJ2-7, the V gene TRBV7-3, with D unresolved. The CDR3 totals 13 residues. V shed 2 bases and J shed 2 bases, with 7 bases lying between them. Germline V gene data show CDR1 as SGHTA and CDR2 as FQGTGA. The CDR3 protein is CASSLDKTYEQYF. In DNA, the CDR3 is TGTGCCAGCAGCTTAGACAAGACCTACGAGCAGTACTTC.

The gene calls are TRBV27 and TRBJ1-4; D remains unclear. This CDR3 contains 15 residues. The germline CDR1 and CDR2 sequences are MNHEY and SMNVEV (reference sequence). The germline V and J ends were trimmed by 3 bases and 6 bases, with 14 bases remaining between them. In DNA, the CDR3 is TGTGCCAGCAGTTTCCTGACCGGGGTAGATGAAAAACTGTTTTTT. This codes for CASSFLTGVDEKLFF.

The rearrangement uses TRBV5-5 and TRBJ1-3, with D possibly matching TRBD1 (6 bases). In germline, CDR1 is SGHKS, CDR2 YYEKEE (reference sequence). The CDR3 has 18 residues. The V end was cut by 5 bases, the J end by 0 bases, with 21 bases between. CDR3 sequence (DNA): TGTGCCAGCAGGACGACCGGACAGCGGCTCCACTCTGGAAACACCATATATTTT. It yields the protein CASRTTGQRLHSGNTIYF.

In DNA form, the CDR3 reads TGTGCCAGCAGCTCCGGGACAGGGGGCCTCGGGGAGCTGTTTTTT. Its translation is CASSSGTGGLGELFF. The chain carries TRBV6-4 and TRBJ2-2; 12 bases map to TRBD1. Looked up from germline, CDR1 is MRHNA and CDR2 is SNTAGT. The CDR3 is 15 amino acids. Trimming at V came to 6 bases and at J to 7 bases, leaving 6 bases not matched to a gene.

The chain uses TRBV7-9 and TRBJ1-1; the match to TRBD1 covers 7 bases. V shed 5 bases and J 0 bases; nucleotides not matched to a gene: 15. The CDR3 runs 18 residues. Germline CDR1 reads SEHNR; CDR2 reads FQNEAQ (reference sequence). CDR3 region: CASSPQFGEQGMNTEAFF. The DNA of the CDR3 is TGTGCCAGCAGCCCACAGTTTGGCGAACAGGGGATGAACACTGAAGCTTTCTTT.

The chain links TRBV4-3 to TRBJ1-4; D gene uncertain. V lost 1 base and J lost 5, with 14 bases in between. Germline values: CDR1 LGHNA, CDR2 YSLEER. The CDR3 length is 16 residues. DNA for the CDR3: TGCGCCAGCAGCCAAGGTCTAGCAGTTCCAAATGAAAAACTGTTTTTT. As protein: CASSQGLAVPNEKLFF.